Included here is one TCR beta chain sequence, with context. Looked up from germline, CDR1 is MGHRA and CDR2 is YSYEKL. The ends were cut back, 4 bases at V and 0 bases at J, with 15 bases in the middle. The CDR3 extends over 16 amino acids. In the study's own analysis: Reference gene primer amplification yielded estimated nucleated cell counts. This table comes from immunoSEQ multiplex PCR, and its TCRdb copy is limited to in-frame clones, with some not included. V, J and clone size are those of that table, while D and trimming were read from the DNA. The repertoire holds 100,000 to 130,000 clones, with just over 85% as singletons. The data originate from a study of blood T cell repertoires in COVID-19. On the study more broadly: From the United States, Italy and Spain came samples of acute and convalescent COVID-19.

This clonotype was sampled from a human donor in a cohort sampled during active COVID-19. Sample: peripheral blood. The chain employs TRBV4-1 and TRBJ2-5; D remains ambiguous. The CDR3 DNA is TGCGCCAGCAGCCTCTTTTATGGCACGAACCAAGAGACCCAGTACTTC. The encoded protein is CASSLFYGTNQETQYF.